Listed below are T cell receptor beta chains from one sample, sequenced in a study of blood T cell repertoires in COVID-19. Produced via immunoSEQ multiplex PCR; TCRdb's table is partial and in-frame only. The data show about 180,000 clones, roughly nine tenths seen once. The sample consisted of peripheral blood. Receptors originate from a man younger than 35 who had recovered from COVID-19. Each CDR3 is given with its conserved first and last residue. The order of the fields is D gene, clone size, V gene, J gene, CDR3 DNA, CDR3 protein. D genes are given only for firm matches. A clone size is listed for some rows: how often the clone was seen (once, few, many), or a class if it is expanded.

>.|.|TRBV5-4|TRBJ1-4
TGTGCCAGCAGCTTCGGGGGAACTAATGAAAAACTGTTTTTT
CASSFGGTNEKLFF
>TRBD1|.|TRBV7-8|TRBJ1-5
TGTGCCAGCAGCTTAGGGCGGACAGGGGACGGCAATCAGCCCCAGCATTTT
CASSLGRTGDGNQPQHF
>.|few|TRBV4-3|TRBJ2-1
TGCGCCAGCAGCCAAGACCTAGCAGCCTACAATGAGCAGTTCTTC
CASSQDLAAYNEQFF
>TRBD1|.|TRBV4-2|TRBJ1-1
TGTGCCAGCAGCTTGCGGACAGGGGAGGGGACTGAAGCTTTCTTT
CASSLRTGEGTEAFF
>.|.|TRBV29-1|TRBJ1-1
TGCAGCGTGGGACAAAACACTGAAGCTTTCTTT
CSVGQNTEAFF
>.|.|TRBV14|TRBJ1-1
TGTGCCAGCAGTCCTATTAACACTGAAGCTTTCTTT
CASSPINTEAFF
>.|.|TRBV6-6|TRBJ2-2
TGTGCCAGCAGGCCGACAGGGACTAACACCGGGGAGCTGTTTTTT
CASRPTGTNTGELFF
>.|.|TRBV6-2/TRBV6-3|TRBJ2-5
TGTGCCAGCAGTCGTGACCCAGGGGAGACCCAGTACTTC
CASSRDPGETQYF
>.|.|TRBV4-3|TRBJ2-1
TGCGCCAGCAGCCCAGGGAGGTTGTCCTACAATGAGCAGTTCTTC
CASSPGRLSYNEQFF
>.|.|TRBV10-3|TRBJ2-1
TGTGCCATCAGTGAGTCCCGGGAATCTAGGAATGAGCAGTTCTTC
CAISESRESRNEQFF
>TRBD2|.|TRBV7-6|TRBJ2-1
TGTGCCAGCAGCCCTGGACTAGTGGATGAGCAGTTCTTC
CASSPGLVDEQFF
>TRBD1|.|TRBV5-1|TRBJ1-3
TGCGCCAGCAGCCCGGGACAGATTGGAAACACCATATATTTT
CASSPGQIGNTIYF
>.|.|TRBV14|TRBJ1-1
TGTGCCAGCAGCCAAGTGCAGTTCGCCACTGAAGCTTTCTTT
CASSQVQFATEAFF
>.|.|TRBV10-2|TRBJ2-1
TGCGCCAGCGGAGGAGGGATCAATGAGCAGTTCTTC
CASGGGINEQFF
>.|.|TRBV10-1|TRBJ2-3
TGCGCCAGCAGTGGACGTACCCAGGGAAAAGGGGACACAGATACGCAGTATTTT
CASSGRTQGKGDTDTQYF
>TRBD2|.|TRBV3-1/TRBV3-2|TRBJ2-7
TGTGCCAGCAGCCGACTAGCGGGACCCTACGAGCAGTACTTC
CASSRLAGPYEQYF
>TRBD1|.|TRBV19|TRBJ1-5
TGTGCCAGTAGTACCGGACAGGGGAGCCTCAGGGGCAATCAGCCCCAGCATTTT
CASSTGQGSLRGNQPQHF
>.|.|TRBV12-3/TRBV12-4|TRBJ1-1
TGTGCCAGCACTTCAGCCCGGGTAGCTTTCTTT
CASTSARVAFF
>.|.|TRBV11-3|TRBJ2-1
TGTGCCAGCAGCCTCACAGGGAATGAGCAGTTCTTC
CASSLTGNEQFF